A single sample is the source of the 7 T cell receptor beta chains below, sequenced in a study of cytomegalovirus exposure and HLA in healthy donors. The PCR employed 60 Vbeta primers together with 13 Jbeta primers. Only in-frame clones appear in the TCRdb table, and some are missing; sequencing was by immunoSEQ multiplex PCR. Here the sample spans 200,000 or so clones, over 80% being singletons. The material sequenced was PBMCs. Every receptor here comes from a boy under 10 years old in good health and CMV-seronegative.

J is TRBJ1-4 and V is TRBV18; D is unresolved. There are 16 residues in the CDR3. CDR1 and CDR2 from the germline V gene are KGHSH and LQKENI. Trimming pared 4 bases from V and 7 bases from J, leaving 19 bases between. The CDR3 here is CASSRSTQSTGEKLFF. As DNA, the CDR3 is TGTGCCAGCTCACGCTCGACGCAGTCGACGGGTGAAAAACTGTTTTTT.

The rearrangement uses TRBV7-9 and TRBJ2-1; TRBD1 agrees at 9 bases. The CDR3 has 18 residues. J gave up 2 bases and V 6 bases, and 14 bases lay outside the gene matches. Germline V gene sequence: CDR1 SEHNR, CDR2 FQNEAQ (reference sequence). The DNA of the CDR3 is TGTGCCAGCAGTGCCTCGGTGGGGACAGGGTTAGCCTACAATGAGCAGTTCTTC. It translates to CASSASVGTGLAYNEQFF.

The chain uses TRBV5-1 and TRBJ2-3; 12 nucleotides agree with TRBD2. CDR3 length: 14 amino acids. The V gene's germline CDR1 is SGHRS and CDR2 YFSETQ. V gave up 9 bases and J gave up 2 bases; unmatched junction bases: 4. CDR3 nucleotides: TGCGCCACCCGACTAGCGGGGGACACAGATACGCAGTATTTT. The encoded protein is CATRLAGDTDTQYF.

CDR3 sequence: CASSRTGGSSSYNEQFF. In nucleotides, the CDR3 is TGTGCCAGCAGCCGGACAGGGGGGTCGAGCTCCTACAATGAGCAGTTCTTC. The chain joins TRBV7-8 to TRBJ2-1, with 10 nucleotides matching TRBD1. Germline V gives CDR1 SGHVS, CDR2 FQNEAQ. The ends lost 5 bases at V and 0 bases at J; junction bases unmatched: 7. This CDR3 contains 17 residues.

The chain carries TRBV2 and TRBJ2-7; D is possibly TRBD1 (5 bases). The ends were cut back, 3 bases at V and 2 bases at J, with 11 bases in the middle. Germline CDR1 is SNHLY and CDR2 is FYNNEI. The CDR3 spans 14 residues. The CDR3 here is CASSDSAGTYEQYF. In DNA, the CDR3 is TGTGCCAGCAGTGATAGTGCAGGGACCTACGAGCAGTACTTC.

This clone was detected once. The chain is built from TRBV4-1 and TRBJ2-2; D gene ambiguous. Germline assignment: CDR1 MGHRA and CDR2 YSYEKL. V was cut by 1 base and J by 1 base, with 4 bases left in between. The CDR3 loop spans 14 amino acids. The CDR3 DNA follows: TGCGCCAGCAGCCAAGTCCGGAACACCGGGGAGCTGTTTTTT. This gives the protein CASSQVRNTGELFF.

This chain links TRBV30 with TRBJ2-7; TRBD1 matches 9 bases. The trim removed 3 bases at V and 6 bases at J, leaving 6 bases unmatched. Germline V gene lookup returns CDR1 GTSNPN and CDR2 SVGIG (reference sequence). CDR3 size: 13 residues. The CDR3 DNA reads as TGTGCCTGGAGCGGAGACAGGGGGTGCGAGCAGTACTTC. Translated, it gives CAWSGDRGCEQYF.